The clone carrying this T cell receptor (beta chain) was detected a few times. The antigen is unknown. CDR3 size: 14 residues. V lost 4 bases, J lost 7 bases, and 16 bases lay in between. From germline, CDR1 is MNHEY and CDR2 SMNVEV (reference sequence). This sample is drawn from a study of T cell repertoires in cytomegalovirus infection. Study-wide background: The public TCR beta signatures pointed to both CMV infection and matching HLA type.

Using its own MiXCR run on the reads, TCRdb lists one record per CDR3 protein. Among around 770,000 distinct CDR3 sequences listed, about 29% were seen once. Here the sequenced sample was cultured CD8+ T cells from PBMCs, taken from culture after CMV antigen stimulation. The chain employs TRBV27 and TRBJ1-2; TRBD1 might be the D (5 bases). The TCR originated in a human donor in good health (CMV status not recorded). Some clones in this sample may be carry-over from other donors' samples. The CDR3 nucleotides are TGTGCCAGCAGTTCCCTCGGGGGTTCGGGTGGCTACACCTTC. Encoded protein: CASSSLGGSGGYTF.